These T cell receptor beta chains were read from a single sample in a study of radiotherapy plus CTLA-4 blockade in lung cancer. Sequencing was performed with immunoSEQ multiplex PCR; in TCRdb, only in-frame clones are kept and a portion is missing. Among about 59,000 clones listed, 70% to 85% were seen once. This sample comprised peripheral blood, obtained from a patient treated with radiotherapy plus ipilimumab. The receptor set was obtained from a human donor with non-small cell lung cancer whose response to radiotherapy plus ipilimumab could not be evaluated. Each CDR3 is given with its conserved first and last residue. Each record gives: V gene, J gene, clone size, D gene, CDR3 protein, CDR3 DNA. A D gene is named only where the DNA matches it firmly. The listing skips clone size in some rows; elsewhere it reads once, few, many or a size class.

V: TRBV5-4
J: TRBJ2-3
size: -
D: TRBD2
CDR3: CASSPLAGSSTDTQYF
DNA: TGTGCCAGCAGCCCGCTAGCGGGGTCTAGCACAGATACGCAGTATTTT

V: TRBV27
J: TRBJ1-4
size: few
D: TRBD1
CDR3: CASSLDPAGGSEKLFF
DNA: TGTGCCAGCAGTCTCGACCCCGCAGGGGGTTCCGAAAAACTGTTTTTT

V: TRBV20-1
J: TRBJ2-4
size: -
D: -
CDR3: CSPSSVNIQYF
DNA: TGCAGCCCGTCATCGGTAAACATTCAGTACTTC

V: TRBV2
J: TRBJ2-2
size: few
D: TRBD1
CDR3: CASTEDRTGELFF
DNA: TGTGCCAGCACAGAGGACAGGACCGGGGAGCTGTTTTTT

V: TRBV27
J: TRBJ2-7
size: -
D: TRBD2
CDR3: CASSAPLLAGGREQYF
DNA: TGTGCCAGCAGTGCTCCCCTACTAGCGGGGGGGCGTGAGCAGTACTTC

V: TRBV2
J: TRBJ1-1
size: -
D: -
CDR3: CASSASRNTEAFF
DNA: TGTGCCAGCAGTGCGTCGAGGAACACTGAAGCTTTCTTT

V: TRBV7-2
J: TRBJ1-1
size: -
D: -
CDR3: CASSPRMGGGYTEAFF
DNA: TGTGCCAGCAGCCCCCGGATGGGGGGAGGCTACACTGAAGCTTTCTTT

V: TRBV29-1
J: TRBJ2-5
size: -
D: -
CDR3: CSVENAEGYQETQYF
DNA: TGCAGCGTTGAAAACGCGGAGGGTTACCAAGAGACCCAGTACTTC

V: TRBV9
J: TRBJ2-1
size: -
D: TRBD2
CDR3: CASNRLAGAHNEQFF
DNA: TGTGCCAGCAACCGATTAGCGGGAGCCCACAATGAGCAGTTCTTC

V: TRBV18
J: TRBJ2-1
size: -
D: -
CDR3: CASSPPTGRVPDYNEQFF
DNA: TGTGCCAGCTCACCACCCACGGGTAGAGTCCCAGACTACAATGAGCAGTTCTTC

V: TRBV28
J: TRBJ1-2
size: -
D: TRBD1
CDR3: CASRRTGGKVYGYTF
DNA: TGTGCCAGCAGGCGGACAGGGGGCAAGGTCTATGGCTACACCTTC

V: TRBV19
J: TRBJ1-4
size: -
D: -
CDR3: CASSIGPPEDEKLFF
DNA: TGTGCCAGTAGTATAGGACCCCCGGAGGATGAAAAACTGTTTTTT

V: TRBV11-2
J: TRBJ2-7
size: -
D: -
CDR3: CASSPSLEQYF
DNA: TGTGCCAGCAGCCCGTCTCTCGAGCAGTACTTC

V: TRBV15
J: TRBJ2-5
size: -
D: TRBD2
CDR3: CATSRGLATQETQYF
DNA: TGTGCCACCAGCAGGGGACTAGCGACTCAAGAGACCCAGTACTTC

V: TRBV28
J: TRBJ1-2
size: once
D: TRBD1
CDR3: CASSLSRGRQGAFYGYTF
DNA: TGTGCCAGCAGTTTGTCCCGCGGGCGACAGGGGGCGTTTTATGGCTACACCTTC

V: TRBV5-1
J: TRBJ1-1
size: -
D: -
CDR3: CASSLLLQNTEAFF
DNA: TGCGCCAGCAGCTTGCTTTTACAGAACACTGAAGCTTTCTTT

V: TRBV6-5
J: TRBJ1-2
size: -
D: -
CDR3: CASSSSGAGDYGYTF
DNA: TGTGCCAGCAGTTCTTCCGGCGCCGGGGACTATGGCTACACCTTC

V: TRBV21-1
J: TRBJ1-3
size: -
D: -
CDR3: CASGPEGSRNTIYF
DNA: TGTGCCAGCGGCCCCGAGGGATCAAGAAACACCATATATTTT

V: TRBV10-1
J: TRBJ2-5
size: -
D: TRBD2
CDR3: CASSAGLAGVSETQYF
DNA: TGCGCCAGCAGTGCCGGACTAGCGGGAGTTAGCGAGACCCAGTACTTC

V: TRBV28
J: TRBJ2-3
size: -
D: -
CDR3: CASSPTKTDTQYF
DNA: TGTGCCAGCAGTCCAACTAAGACAGATACGCAGTATTTT

V: TRBV5-8
J: TRBJ2-1
size: few
D: -
CDR3: CASSLGTGPYNEQFF
DNA: TGTGCCAGCAGCTTGGGAACGGGTCCCTACAATGAGCAGTTCTTC

V: TRBV5-1
J: TRBJ2-2
size: -
D: TRBD2
CDR3: CASSLVLAGSTGELFF
DNA: TGCGCCAGCAGCTTGGTTTTAGCGGGGAGCACCGGGGAGCTGTTTTTT

V: TRBV19
J: TRBJ2-5
size: -
D: TRBD1
CDR3: CASSNTGVETQYF
DNA: TGTGCCAGTAGTAACACAGGGGTAGAGACCCAGTACTTC

V: TRBV21-1
J: TRBJ1-1
size: -
D: -
CDR3: CASSTRKQGSNTEAFF
DNA: TGTGCCAGCAGCACCCGCAAACAGGGGTCGAACACTGAAGCTTTCTTT

V: TRBV5-1
J: TRBJ2-7
size: few
D: -
CDR3: CASSGTGRVYEQYF
DNA: TGCGCCAGCAGCGGAACAGGGAGAGTCTACGAGCAGTACTTC

V: TRBV30
J: TRBJ1-2
size: few
D: TRBD1
CDR3: CAWSGQGAGGYTF
DNA: TGTGCCTGGAGTGGACAGGGGGCAGGTGGCTACACCTTC

V: TRBV4-3
J: TRBJ1-4
size: -
D: -
CDR3: CASSQDLAGGTDEKLFF
DNA: TGCGCCAGCAGCCAAGATCTTGCGGGGGGGACGGATGAAAAACTGTTTTTT

V: TRBV7-8
J: TRBJ1-2
size: once
D: TRBD1
CDR3: CASSPGDSRLYGYTF
DNA: TGTGCCAGCAGCCCCGGGGACAGCCGCCTGTATGGCTACACCTTC

V: TRBV29-1
J: TRBJ2-1
size: -
D: -
CDR3: CSGQSGYEQFF
DNA: TGCAGCGGGCAATCAGGGTACGAGCAGTTCTTC

V: TRBV2
J: TRBJ2-1
size: -
D: TRBD2
CDR3: CASSEAWRETGNEQFF
DNA: TGTGCCAGCAGTGAAGCTTGGCGGGAGACGGGGAATGAGCAGTTCTTC

V: TRBV25-1
J: TRBJ1-4
size: -
D: TRBD1
CDR3: CASSEYTGAGIIEKLFF
DNA: TGTGCCAGCAGTGAATATACAGGGGCTGGGATAATTGAAAAACTGTTTTTT

V: TRBV15
J: TRBJ1-1
size: -
D: TRBD1
CDR3: CATSRDRWGNTEAFF
DNA: TGTGCCACCAGCAGGGACAGGTGGGGGAACACTGAAGCTTTCTTT

V: TRBV7-9
J: TRBJ2-7
size: -
D: TRBD1
CDR3: CASSLGQGAYEQYF
DNA: TGTGCCAGCAGCTTAGGGCAGGGGGCTTACGAGCAGTACTTC

V: TRBV30
J: TRBJ1-2
size: -
D: -
CDR3: CAFRLGGYGGYTF
DNA: TGTGCCTTCCGTCTTGGGGGGTACGGTGGCTACACCTTC

V: TRBV19
J: TRBJ1-5
size: few
D: TRBD1
CDR3: CASSIPWAGGQPQHF
DNA: TGTGCCAGTAGTATACCGTGGGCAGGGGGGCAGCCCCAGCATTTT

V: TRBV6-6
J: TRBJ1-6
size: -
D: -
CDR3: CASSKGTRNSPLHF
DNA: TGTGCCAGCAGCAAAGGTACGAGGAATTCACCCCTCCACTTT